Detailed here is one T cell receptor (beta chain). Its specificity is unknown. The data originate from a study of T cell responses to AZD1222 COVID-19 vaccine. Whole-study findings and limits: The study identified only a handful of AZD1222 recipients as seropositive at baseline. Spike-specific TCRs gained breadth and depth after people received two AZD1222 doses.

CDR1 is LNHDA and CDR2 is SQIVND in the germline V gene (reference sequence). This CDR3 is built from 15 residues. Trimming shortened V by 6 bases and J by 0 bases, and 15 bases separated the two germline ends. Repertoires were generated with immunoSEQ multiplex PCR, while TCRdb's copy carries only in-frame clones and drops some. The sample shows fewer than 150,000 clones, over 75% of them seen only once. The receptor comes from an adult in good health. The chain joins TRBV19 to TRBJ2-7; perhaps TRBD1 as D (5 bases). The specimen comprised peripheral blood, sampled on day 0 of AZD1222 vaccination. The CDR3 coding sequence is TGTGCCAGTAGGATGACCAGGGAAAGCTCCTACGAGCAGTACTTC. Translation gives CASRMTRESSYEQYF.